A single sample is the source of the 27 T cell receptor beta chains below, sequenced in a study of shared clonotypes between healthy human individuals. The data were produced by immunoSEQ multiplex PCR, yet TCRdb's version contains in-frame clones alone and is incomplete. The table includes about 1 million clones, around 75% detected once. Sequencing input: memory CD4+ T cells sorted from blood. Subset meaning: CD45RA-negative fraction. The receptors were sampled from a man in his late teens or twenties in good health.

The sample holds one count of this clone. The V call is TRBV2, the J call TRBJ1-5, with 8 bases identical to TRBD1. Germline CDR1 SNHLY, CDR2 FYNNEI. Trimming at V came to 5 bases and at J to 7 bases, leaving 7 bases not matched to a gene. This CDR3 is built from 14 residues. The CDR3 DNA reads TGTGCCAGCAGTCCTGACAGGGGAGGGCAGCCCCAGCATTTT. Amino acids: CASSPDRGGQPQHF.

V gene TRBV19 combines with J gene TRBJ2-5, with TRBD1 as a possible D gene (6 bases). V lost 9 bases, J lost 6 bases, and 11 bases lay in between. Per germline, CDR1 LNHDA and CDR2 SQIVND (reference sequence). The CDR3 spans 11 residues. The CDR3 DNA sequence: TGTGCCAGACAGGGTCAAAAGACCCAGTACTTC. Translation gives CARQGQKTQYF.

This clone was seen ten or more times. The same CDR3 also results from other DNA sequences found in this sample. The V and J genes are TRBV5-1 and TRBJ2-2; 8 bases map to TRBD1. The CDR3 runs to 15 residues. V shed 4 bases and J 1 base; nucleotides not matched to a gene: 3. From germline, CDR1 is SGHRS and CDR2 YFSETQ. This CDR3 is CASSPGTGNTGELFF. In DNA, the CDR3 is TGCGCCAGCAGCCCCGGGACAGGGAACACCGGGGAGCTGTTTTTT.

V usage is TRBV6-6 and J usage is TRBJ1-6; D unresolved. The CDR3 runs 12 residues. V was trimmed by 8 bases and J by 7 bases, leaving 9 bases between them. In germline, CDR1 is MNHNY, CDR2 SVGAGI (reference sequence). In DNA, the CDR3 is TGTGCCAGCCAGCCGGGAAATTCACCCCTCCACTTT. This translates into CASQPGNSPLHF.

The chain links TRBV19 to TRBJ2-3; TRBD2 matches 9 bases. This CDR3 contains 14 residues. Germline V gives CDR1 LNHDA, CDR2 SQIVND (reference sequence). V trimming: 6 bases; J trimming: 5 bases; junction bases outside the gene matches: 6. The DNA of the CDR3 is TGTGCCAGTAGGGCGGGGGGGAAACAAGATACGCAGTATTTT. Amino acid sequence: CASRAGGKQDTQYF.

DNA of the CDR3: TGTGCCAGCAGACTCGGGACAGGACCCTACGAGCAGTACTTC. Translated, it gives CASRLGTGPYEQYF. The gene calls are TRBV27 and TRBJ2-7; 8 positions match TRBD1. The trim removed 6 bases at V and 2 bases at J, leaving 6 bases unmatched. The CDR3 runs to 14 residues. Per the germline V gene, CDR1 is MNHEY and CDR2 is SMNVEV (reference sequence).

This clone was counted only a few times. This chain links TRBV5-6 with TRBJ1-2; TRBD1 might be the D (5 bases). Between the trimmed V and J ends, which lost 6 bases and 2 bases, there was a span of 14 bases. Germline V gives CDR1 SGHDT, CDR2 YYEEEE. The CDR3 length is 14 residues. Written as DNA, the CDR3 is TGTGCCAGCACCCTCGGGACGGGAAACTATGGCTACACCTTC. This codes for CASTLGTGNYGYTF.

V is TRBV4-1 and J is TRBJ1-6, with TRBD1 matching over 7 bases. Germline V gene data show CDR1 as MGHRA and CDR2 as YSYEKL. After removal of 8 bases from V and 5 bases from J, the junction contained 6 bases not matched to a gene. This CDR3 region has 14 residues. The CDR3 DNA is TGCGCCAGCCACAGGGGTATTGATAATTCACCCCTCCACTTT. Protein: CASHRGIDNSPLHF.

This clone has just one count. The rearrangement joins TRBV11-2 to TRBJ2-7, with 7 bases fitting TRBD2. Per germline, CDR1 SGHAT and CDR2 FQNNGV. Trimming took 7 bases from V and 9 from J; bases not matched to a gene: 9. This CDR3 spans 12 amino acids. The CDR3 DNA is TGTGCCAGCAACTTGGGAGGGAAAGGGCAGTACTTC. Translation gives CASNLGGKGQYF. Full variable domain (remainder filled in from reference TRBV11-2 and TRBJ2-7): EAGVAQSPRYKIIEKRQSVAFWCNPISGHATLYWYQQILGQGPKLLIQFQNNGVVDDSQLPKDRFSAERLKGVDSTLKIQPAKLEDSAVYLCASNLGGKGQYFGPGTRLTVT.

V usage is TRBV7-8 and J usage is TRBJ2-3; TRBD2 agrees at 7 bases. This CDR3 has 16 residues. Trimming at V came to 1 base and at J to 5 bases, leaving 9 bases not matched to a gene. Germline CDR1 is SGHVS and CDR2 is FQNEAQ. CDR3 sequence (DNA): TGTGCCAGCAGCTTAGACGGGGCGGGAGTAGGAGATACGCAGTATTTT. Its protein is CASSLDGAGVGDTQYF.

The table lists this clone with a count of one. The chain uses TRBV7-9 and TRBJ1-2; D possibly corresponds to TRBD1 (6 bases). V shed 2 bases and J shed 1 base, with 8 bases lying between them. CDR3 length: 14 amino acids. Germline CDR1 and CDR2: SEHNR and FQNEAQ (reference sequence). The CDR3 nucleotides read TGTGCCAGCAGCTTAATACAGGGTAACTATGGCTACACCTTC. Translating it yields CASSLIQGNYGYTF.

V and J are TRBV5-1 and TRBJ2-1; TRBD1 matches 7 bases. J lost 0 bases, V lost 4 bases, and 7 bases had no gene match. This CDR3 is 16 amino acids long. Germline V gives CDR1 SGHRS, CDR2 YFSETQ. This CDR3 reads CASSALTGSSYNEQFF. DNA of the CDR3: TGCGCCAGCAGCGCCCTGACAGGGAGCTCCTACAATGAGCAGTTCTTC.

This chain's CDR3 is CASSPMGLTTTGELFF. The CDR3 DNA reads TGTGCCAGCAGCCCCATGGGACTTACGACCACCGGGGAGCTGTTTTTT. This sequence joins TRBV7-9 and TRBJ2-2; D may be TRBD2 (6 bases). CDR3 length: 16 residues. The V gene's germline CDR1 is SEHNR and CDR2 FQNEAQ (reference sequence). The V gene lost 5 bases and the J gene lost 4 bases, with 17 bases spanning the gap.

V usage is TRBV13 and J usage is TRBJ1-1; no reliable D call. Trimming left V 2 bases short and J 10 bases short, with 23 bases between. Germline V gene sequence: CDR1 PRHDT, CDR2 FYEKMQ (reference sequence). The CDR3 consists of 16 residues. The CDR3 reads CASSLLPKTAKGRAFF. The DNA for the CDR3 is TGTGCCAGCAGCTTACTCCCTAAGACCGCCAAAGGTAGAGCTTTCTTT.

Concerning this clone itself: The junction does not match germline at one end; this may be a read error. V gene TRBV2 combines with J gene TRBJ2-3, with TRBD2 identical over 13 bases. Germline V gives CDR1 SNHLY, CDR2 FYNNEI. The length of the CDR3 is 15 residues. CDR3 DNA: TGTGCCAGCAGCGAAGGACTAGCGGGGGTCGATACGCAGTATTTT. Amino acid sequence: CASSEGLAGVDTQYF. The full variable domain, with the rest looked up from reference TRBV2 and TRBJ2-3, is EPEVTQTPSHQVTQMGQEVILRCVPISNHLYFYWYRQILGQKVEFLVSFYNNEISEKSEIFDDQFSVERPDGSNFTLKIRSTKLEDSAMYFCASSEGLAGVDTQYFGPGTRLTVL.

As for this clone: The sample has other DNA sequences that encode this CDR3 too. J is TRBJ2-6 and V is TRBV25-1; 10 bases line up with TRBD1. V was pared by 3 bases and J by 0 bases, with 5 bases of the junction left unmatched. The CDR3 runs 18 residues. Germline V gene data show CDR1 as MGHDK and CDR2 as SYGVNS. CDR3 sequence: CASSDSGTGASGANVLTF. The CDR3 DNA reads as TGTGCCAGCAGTGACTCCGGGACAGGGGCCTCTGGGGCCAACGTCCTGACTTTC. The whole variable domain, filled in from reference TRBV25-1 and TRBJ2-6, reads EADIYQTPRYLVIGTGKKITLECSQTMGHDKMYWYQQDPGMELHLIHYSYGVNSTEKGDLSSESTVSRIRTEHFPLTLESARPSHTSQYLCASSDSGTGASGANVLTFGAGSRLTVL.

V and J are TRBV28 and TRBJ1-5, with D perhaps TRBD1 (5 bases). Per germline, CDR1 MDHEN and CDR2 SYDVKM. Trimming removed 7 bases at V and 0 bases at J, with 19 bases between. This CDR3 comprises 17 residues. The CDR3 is CASTPSGPSYSNQPQHF. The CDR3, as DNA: TGTGCCAGCACCCCCTCAGGGCCATCCTATAGCAATCAGCCCCAGCATTTT.

This CDR3 reads CASSPGIFYEQYF. Written as DNA, the CDR3 is TGTGCCAGCAGCCCCGGGATTTTCTACGAGCAGTACTTC. The chain couples TRBV6-6 to TRBJ2-7; D perhaps matches TRBD2 (5 bases). Germline lookup yields CDR1 MNHNY and CDR2 SVGAGI (reference sequence). The CDR3 totals 13 residues. Trimming removed 6 bases at V and 3 bases at J, with 12 bases between.

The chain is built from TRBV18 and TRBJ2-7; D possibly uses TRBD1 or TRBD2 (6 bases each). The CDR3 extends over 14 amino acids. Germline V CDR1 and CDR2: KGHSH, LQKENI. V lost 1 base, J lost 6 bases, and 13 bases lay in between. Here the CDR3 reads CASSPQEGGGEQYF. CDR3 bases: TGTGCCAGCTCACCACAGGAAGGAGGGGGCGAGCAGTACTTC.

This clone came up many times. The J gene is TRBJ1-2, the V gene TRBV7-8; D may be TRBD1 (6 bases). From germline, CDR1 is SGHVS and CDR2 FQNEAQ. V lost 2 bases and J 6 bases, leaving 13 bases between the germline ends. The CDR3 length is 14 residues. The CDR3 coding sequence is TGTGCCAGCAGCTTAAATTCAGGGGTGGATGGCTACACCTTC. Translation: CASSLNSGVDGYTF.

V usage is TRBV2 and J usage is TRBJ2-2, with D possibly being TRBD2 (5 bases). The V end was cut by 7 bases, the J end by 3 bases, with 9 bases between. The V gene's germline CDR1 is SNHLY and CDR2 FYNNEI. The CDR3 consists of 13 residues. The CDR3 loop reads CASTLEDTGELFF. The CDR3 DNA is TGTGCCAGCACCCTGGAGGACACCGGGGAGCTGTTTTTT.

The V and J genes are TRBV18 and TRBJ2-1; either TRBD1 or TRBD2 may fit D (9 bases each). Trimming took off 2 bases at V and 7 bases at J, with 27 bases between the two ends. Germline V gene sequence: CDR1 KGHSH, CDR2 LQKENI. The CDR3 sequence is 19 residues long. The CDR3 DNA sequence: TGTGCCAGCTCACCAGTGACCGGGACAGGGCATCTAGCGGGGAATGAGCAGTTCTTC. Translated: CASSPVTGTGHLAGNEQFF.

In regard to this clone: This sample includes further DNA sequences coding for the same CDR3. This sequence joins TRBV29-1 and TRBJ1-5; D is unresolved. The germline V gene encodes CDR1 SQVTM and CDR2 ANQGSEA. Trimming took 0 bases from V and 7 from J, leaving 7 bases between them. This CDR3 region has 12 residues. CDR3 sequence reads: CSVEDPGQPQHF. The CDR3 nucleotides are TGCAGCGTTGAAGATCCGGGACAGCCCCAGCATTTT.

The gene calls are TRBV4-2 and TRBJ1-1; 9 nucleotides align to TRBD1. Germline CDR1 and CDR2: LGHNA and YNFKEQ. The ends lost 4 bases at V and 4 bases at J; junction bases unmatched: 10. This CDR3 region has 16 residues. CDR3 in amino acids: CASSRSVDRGATEAFF. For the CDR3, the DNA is TGTGCCAGCAGCCGGTCAGTGGACAGGGGAGCCACTGAAGCTTTCTTT.

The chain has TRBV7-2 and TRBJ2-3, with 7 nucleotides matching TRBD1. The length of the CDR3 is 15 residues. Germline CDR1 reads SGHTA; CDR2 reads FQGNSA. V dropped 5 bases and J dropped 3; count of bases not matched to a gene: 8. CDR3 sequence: CASSLSARGTDTQYF. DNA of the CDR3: TGTGCCAGCAGCCTGAGCGCCAGGGGGACAGATACGCAGTATTTT. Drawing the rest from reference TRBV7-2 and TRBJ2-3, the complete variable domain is GAGVSQSPSNKVTEKGKDVELRCDPISGHTALYWYRQSLGQGLEFLIYFQGNSAPDKSGLPSDRFSAERTGGSVSTLTIQRTQQEDSAVYLCASSLSARGTDTQYFGPGTRLTVL.

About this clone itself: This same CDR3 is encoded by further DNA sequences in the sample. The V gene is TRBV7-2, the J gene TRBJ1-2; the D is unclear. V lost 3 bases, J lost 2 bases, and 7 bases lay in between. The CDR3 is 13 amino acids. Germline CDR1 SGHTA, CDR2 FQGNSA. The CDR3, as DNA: TGTGCCAGCAGCTTGGGCGGGAACTATGGCTACACCTTC. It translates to CASSLGGNYGYTF.

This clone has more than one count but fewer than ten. CDR3 region: CAWSGLLAEQFF. DNA for the CDR3: TGTGCCTGGAGTGGGCTATTAGCGGAGCAGTTCTTC. The gene calls are TRBV30 and TRBJ2-1; TRBD2 is a possible D gene (5 bases). The V end was cut by 1 base, the J end by 10 bases, with 11 bases between. Germline V gene lookup returns CDR1 GTSNPN and CDR2 SVGIG (reference sequence). This CDR3 has 12 residues. Full variable domain (missing parts from reference TRBV30 and TRBJ2-1): SQTIHQWPATLVQPVGSPLSLECTVEGTSNPNLYWYRQAAGRGLQLLFYSVGIGQISSEVPQNLSASRPQDRQFILSSKKLLLSDSGFYLCAWSGLLAEQFFGPGTRLTVL.